The clone carrying this T cell receptor beta chain has only a few counts. This sample is drawn from a study of blood T cell repertoires in COVID-19. Libraries were prepared by immunoSEQ multiplex PCR; TCRdb keeps only in-frame clonotypes and omits some of them. Of tens of thousands of clones detected, 68% appear once; the ten largest clones hold about 9%. The sequenced sample consisted of peripheral blood. This receptor was identified in a woman in her seventies with acute or convalescent COVID-19.

The CDR3 here is CASSPPVGNEQFF. The CDR3 nucleotides read TGTGCCAGCAGTCCCCCGGTCGGCAATGAGCAGTTCTTC. The V and J genes are TRBV12-3 or TRBV12-4 and TRBJ2-1; the D is unclear. The V end lost 5 bases, the J end lost 6 bases, and 11 bases lay between the germline ends. The CDR3 extends over 13 amino acids.